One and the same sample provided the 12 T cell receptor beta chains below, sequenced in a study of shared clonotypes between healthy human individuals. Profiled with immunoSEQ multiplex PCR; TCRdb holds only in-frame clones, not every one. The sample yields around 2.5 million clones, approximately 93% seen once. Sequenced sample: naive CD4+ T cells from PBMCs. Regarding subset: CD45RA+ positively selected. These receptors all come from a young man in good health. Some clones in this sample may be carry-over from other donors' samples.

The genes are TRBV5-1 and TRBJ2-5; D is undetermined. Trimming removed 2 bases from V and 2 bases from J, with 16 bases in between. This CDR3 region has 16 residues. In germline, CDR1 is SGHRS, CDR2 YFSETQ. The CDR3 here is CASSFSGVAGQETQYF. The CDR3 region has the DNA TGCGCCAGCAGCTTTTCCGGTGTGGCAGGTCAAGAGACCCAGTACTTC.

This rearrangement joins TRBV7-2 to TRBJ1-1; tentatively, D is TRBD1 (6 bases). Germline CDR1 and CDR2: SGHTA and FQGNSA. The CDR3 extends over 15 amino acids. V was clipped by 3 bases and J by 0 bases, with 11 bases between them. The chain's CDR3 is CASSLDSSMNTEAFF. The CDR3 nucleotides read TGTGCCAGCAGCTTGGACAGTTCAATGAACACTGAAGCTTTCTTT.

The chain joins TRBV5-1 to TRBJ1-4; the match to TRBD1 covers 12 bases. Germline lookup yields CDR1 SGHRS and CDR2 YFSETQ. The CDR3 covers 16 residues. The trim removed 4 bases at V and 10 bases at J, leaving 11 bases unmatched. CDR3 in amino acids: CASSNGTGGVLGKLFF. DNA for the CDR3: TGCGCCAGCAGCAACGGGACAGGGGGCGTATTGGGAAAACTGTTTTTT.

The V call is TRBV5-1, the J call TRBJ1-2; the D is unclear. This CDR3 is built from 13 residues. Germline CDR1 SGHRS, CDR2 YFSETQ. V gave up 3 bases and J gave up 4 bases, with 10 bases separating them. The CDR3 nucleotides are TGCGCCAGCAGCTCGAGGGTTTCCTATGGCTACACCTTC. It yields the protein CASSSRVSYGYTF.

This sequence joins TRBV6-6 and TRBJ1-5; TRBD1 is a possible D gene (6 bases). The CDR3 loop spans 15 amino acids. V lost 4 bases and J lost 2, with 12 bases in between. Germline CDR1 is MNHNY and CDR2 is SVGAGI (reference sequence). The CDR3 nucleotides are TGTGCCAGCAGTTCCCCAGGGGTGGGCAATCAGCCCCAGCATTTT. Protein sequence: CASSSPGVGNQPQHF.

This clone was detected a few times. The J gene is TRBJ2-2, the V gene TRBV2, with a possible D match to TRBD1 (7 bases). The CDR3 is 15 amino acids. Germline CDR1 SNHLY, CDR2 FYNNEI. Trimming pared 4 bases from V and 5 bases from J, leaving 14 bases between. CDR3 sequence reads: CASSGTGAGTGELFF. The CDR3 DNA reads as TGTGCCAGCAGTGGAACAGGGGCGGGGACCGGGGAGCTGTTTTTT. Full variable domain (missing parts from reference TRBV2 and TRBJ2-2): EPEVTQTPSHQVTQMGQEVILRCVPISNHLYFYWYRQILGQKVEFLVSFYNNEISEKSEIFDDQFSVERPDGSNFTLKIRSTKLEDSAMYFCASSGTGAGTGELFFGEGSRLTVL.

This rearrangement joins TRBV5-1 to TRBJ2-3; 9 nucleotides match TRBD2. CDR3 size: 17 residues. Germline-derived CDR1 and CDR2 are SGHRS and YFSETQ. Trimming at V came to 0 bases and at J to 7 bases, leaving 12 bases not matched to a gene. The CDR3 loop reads CASSLGVSTSGSHTQYF. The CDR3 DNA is TGCGCCAGCAGCTTGGGAGTTTCGACTAGCGGATCACATACGCAGTATTTT.

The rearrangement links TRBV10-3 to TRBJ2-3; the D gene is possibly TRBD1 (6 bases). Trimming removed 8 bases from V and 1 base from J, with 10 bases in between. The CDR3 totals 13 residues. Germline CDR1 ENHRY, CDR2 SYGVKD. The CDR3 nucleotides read TGTGCCATCGGACAGACCCGCACAGATACGCAGTATTTT. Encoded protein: CAIGQTRTDTQYF.

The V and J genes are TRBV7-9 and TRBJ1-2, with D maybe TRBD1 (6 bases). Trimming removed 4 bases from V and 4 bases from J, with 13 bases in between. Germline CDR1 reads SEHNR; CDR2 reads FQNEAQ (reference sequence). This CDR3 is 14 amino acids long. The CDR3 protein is CASSSTGQSYGYTF. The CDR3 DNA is TGTGCCAGCAGCTCCACAGGACAGAGCTATGGCTACACCTTC.

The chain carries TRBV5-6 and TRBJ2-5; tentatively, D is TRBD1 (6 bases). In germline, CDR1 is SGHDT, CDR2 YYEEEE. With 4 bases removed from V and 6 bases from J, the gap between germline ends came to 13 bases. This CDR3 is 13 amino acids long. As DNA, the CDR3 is TGTGCCAGCAGCCGTGCAGGGGTTCAGACCCAGTACTTC. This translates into CASSRAGVQTQYF.

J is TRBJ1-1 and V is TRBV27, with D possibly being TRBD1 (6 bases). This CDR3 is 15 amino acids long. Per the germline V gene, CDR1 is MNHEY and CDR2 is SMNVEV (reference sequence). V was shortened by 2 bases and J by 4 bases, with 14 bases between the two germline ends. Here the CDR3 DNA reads TGTGCCAGCAGTTTAAGGGGGGGGACGGGCACTGAAGCTTTCTTT. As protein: CASSLRGGTGTEAFF.

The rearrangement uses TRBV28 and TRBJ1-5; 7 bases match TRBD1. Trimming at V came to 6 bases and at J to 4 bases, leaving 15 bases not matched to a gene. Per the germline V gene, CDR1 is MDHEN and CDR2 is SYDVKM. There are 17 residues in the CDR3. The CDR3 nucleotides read TGTGCCAGCAGCACAGGGGCGGGGGTCGGGTTAAATCAGCCCCAGCATTTT. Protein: CASSTGAGVGLNQPQHF.